This T cell receptor beta chain came from a study of blood T cells in healthy people across ages. Findings of the study overall: Both naive CD4+ cell counts and diversity were greater in long-lived donors than in aged donors. The CMV status of each donor remained undetermined, and this could have confounded shifts in expanded clonotypes. Conclusively comparing naive with antigen-experienced cells was impossible with unsorted PBMCs.

Using a J-beta primer mix together with a sample-barcoded 5' primer, a second PCR was run for about 7 to 12 cycles. TCRdb reprocessed the 5' RACE reads via MiXCR and lists one record per CDR3 protein. Here the sample spans about 970,000 distinct CDR3 sequences, roughly 51% being singletons. About this clonotype: The antigen remains undetermined.

Per the germline V gene, CDR1 is SEHNR and CDR2 is FQNEAQ (reference sequence). Trimming shortened V by 4 bases and J by 2 bases, and 12 bases separated the two germline ends. The CDR3 runs 14 residues. V and J are TRBV7-9 and TRBJ2-7, with D possibly TRBD2 on 6 matching bases. Sequenced sample: blood. The sequence derives from a woman in her sixties in good health. In nucleotides, the CDR3 is TGTGCCAGCAGCTGGGGGGACTTTACCTACGAGCAGTACTTC. Translating gives CASSWGDFTYEQYF.